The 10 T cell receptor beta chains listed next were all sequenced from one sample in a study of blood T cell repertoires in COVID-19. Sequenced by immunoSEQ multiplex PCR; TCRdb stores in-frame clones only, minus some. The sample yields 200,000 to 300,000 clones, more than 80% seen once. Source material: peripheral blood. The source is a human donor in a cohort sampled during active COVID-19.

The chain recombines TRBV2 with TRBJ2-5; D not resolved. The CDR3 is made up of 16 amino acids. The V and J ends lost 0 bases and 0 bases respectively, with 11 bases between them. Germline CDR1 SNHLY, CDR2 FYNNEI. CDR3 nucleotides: TGTGCCAGCAGTGAAGCAGTCTCGGTAGACCAAGAGACCCAGTACTTC. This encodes CASSEAVSVDQETQYF.

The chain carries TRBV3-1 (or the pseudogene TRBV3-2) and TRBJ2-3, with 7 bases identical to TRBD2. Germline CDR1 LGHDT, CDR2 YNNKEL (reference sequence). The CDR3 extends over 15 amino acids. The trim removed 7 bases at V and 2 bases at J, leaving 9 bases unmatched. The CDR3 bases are TGTGCCAGCACCGGTCCCGGGGGGAACACAGATACGCAGTATTTT. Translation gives CASTGPGGNTDTQYF.

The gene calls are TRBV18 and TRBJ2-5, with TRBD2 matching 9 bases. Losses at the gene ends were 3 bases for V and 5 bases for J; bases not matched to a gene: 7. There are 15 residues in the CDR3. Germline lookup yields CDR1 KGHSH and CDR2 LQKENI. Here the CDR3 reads CASSPGTSPGETQYF. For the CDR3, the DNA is TGTGCCAGCTCACCGGGGACTAGCCCGGGGGAGACCCAGTACTTC.

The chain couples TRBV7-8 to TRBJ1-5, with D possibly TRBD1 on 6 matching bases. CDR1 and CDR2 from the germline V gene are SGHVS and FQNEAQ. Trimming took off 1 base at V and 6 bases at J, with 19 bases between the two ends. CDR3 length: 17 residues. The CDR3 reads CASSLGAFRGVGQPQHF. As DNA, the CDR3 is TGTGCCAGCAGCTTAGGGGCATTCAGGGGAGTAGGTCAGCCCCAGCATTTT. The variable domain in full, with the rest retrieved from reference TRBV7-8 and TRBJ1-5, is GAGVSQSPRYKVAKRGQDVALRCDPISGHVSLFWYQQALGQGPEFLTYFQNEAQLDKSGLPSDRFFAERPEGSVSTLKIQRTQQEDSAVYLCASSLGAFRGVGQPQHFGDGTRLSIL.

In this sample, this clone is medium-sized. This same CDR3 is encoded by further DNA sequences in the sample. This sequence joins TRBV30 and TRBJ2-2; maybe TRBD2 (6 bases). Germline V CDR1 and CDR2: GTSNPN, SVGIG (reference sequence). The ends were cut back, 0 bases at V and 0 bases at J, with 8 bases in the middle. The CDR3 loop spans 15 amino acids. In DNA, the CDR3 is TGTGCCTGGAGTGTAGGCGGGGCGAACACCGGGGAGCTGTTTTTT. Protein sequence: CAWSVGGANTGELFF.

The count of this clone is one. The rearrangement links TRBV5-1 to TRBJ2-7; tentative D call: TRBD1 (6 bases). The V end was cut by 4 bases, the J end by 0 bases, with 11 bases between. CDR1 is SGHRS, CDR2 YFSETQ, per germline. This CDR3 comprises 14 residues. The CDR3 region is CASSVGHSSYEQYF. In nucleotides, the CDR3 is TGCGCCAGCAGCGTGGGACATAGCTCCTACGAGCAGTACTTC.

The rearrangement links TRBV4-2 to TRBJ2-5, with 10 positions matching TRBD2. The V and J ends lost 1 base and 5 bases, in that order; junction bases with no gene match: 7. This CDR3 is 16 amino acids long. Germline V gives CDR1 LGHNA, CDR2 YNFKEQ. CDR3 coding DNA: TGTGCCAGCAGCCAAGTTCTAGCGGGAGATGGCGAGACCCAGTACTTC. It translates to CASSQVLAGDGETQYF.

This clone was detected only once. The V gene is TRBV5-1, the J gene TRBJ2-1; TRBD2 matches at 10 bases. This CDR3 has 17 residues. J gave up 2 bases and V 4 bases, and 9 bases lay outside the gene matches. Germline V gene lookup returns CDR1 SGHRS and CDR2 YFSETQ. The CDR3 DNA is TGCGCCAGCAGCCCGGGGGCGCTAGCGGGGGCCTACAATGAGCAGTTCTTC. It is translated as CASSPGALAGAYNEQFF. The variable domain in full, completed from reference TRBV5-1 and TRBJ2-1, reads KAGVTQTPRYLIKTRGQQVTLSCSPISGHRSVSWYQQTPGQGLQFLFEYFSETQRNKGNFPGRFSGRQFSNSRSEMNVSTLELGDSALYLCASSPGALAGAYNEQFFGPGTRLTVL.

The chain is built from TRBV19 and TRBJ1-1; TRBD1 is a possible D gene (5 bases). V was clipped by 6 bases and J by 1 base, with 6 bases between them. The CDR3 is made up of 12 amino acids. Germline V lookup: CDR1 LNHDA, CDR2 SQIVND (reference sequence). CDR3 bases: TGTGCCAGTAGCCAGGGGAACACTGAAGCTTTCTTT. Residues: CASSQGNTEAFF.

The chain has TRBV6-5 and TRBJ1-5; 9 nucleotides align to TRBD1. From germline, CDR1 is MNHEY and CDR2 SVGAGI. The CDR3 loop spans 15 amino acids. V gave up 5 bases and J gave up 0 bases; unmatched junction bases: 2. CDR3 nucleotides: TGTGCCAGCAGTCCGGACAGGGGTAGCAATCAGCCCCAGCATTTT. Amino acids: CASSPDRGSNQPQHF.